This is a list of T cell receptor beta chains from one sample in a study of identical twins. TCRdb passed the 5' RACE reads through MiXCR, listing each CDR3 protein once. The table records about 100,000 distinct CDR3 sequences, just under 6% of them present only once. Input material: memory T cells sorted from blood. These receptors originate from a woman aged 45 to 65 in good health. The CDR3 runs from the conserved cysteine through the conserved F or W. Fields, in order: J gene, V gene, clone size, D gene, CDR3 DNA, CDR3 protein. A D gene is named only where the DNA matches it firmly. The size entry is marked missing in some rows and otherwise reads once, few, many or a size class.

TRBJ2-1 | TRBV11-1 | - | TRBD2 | TGTGCCAGCAGCTTACTTCTAGCGGGCCCCCTTAATGAGCAGTTCTTC | CASSLLLAGPLNEQFF
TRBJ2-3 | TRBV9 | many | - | TGTGCCAGCAGCGGACTGCGTGCTAGCACAGATACGCAGTATTTT | CASSGLRASTDTQYF
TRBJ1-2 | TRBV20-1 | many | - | TGCAGTGCTAGAGATCTCCTACAGGGAGGAAATGGCTACACCTTC | CSARDLLQGGNGYTF
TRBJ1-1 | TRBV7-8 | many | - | TGTGCCAGCAGCTTAGAGTCGTCAGTCGAAGCTTTCTTT | CASSLESSVEAFF
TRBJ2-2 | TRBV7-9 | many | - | TGTGCCAGCAGCACACACAGTACCGGGGAGCTGTTTTTT | CASSTHSTGELFF
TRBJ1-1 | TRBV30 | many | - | TGTGCCTGGAGTGGGGGACGGCGCCTCACTGAAGCTTTCTTT | CAWSGGRRLTEAFF
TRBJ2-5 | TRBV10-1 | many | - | TGCGCCAGCAGTGGTGGGTCGAGGCCGGGCGAGACCCAGTACTTC | CASSGGSRPGETQYF
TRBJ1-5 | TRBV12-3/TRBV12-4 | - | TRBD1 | TGTGCCAGCAGTCCCTCAGGGGGCGACAATCAGCCCCAGCATTTT | CASSPSGGDNQPQHF
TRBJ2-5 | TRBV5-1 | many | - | TGCGCCAGCACCCTCTGGGGCGCGGGGCAAGGACAAGAGACCCAGTACTTC | CASTLWGAGQGQETQYF
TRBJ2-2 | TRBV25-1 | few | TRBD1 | TGTGCCAGCAAACAGGGGGGGAACACCGGGGAGCTGTTTTTT | CASKQGGNTGELFF
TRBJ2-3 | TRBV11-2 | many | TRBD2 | TGTGCCAGCAGCCCCCGCGGGGGGGCGGTTGCAGATACGCAGTATTTT | CASSPRGGAVADTQYF
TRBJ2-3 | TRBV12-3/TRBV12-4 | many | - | TGTGCCAGCAGTTTAGGGGGGTCAGTGTGGAGCACAGATACGCAGTATTTT | CASSLGGSVWSTDTQYF
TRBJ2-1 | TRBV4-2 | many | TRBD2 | TGTGCCAGCAGCCAAGGGGTCCTTGTGGGAGGGCTGAATGAGCAGTTCTTC | CASSQGVLVGGLNEQFF
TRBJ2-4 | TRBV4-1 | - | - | TGCGCCAGCAGCCAAGATTCAGGATGGAGGGGGAACATTCAGTACTTC | CASSQDSGWRGNIQYF
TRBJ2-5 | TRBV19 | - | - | TGTGCCAGTAGTATACGGAATCAAGAGACCCAGTACTTC | CASSIRNQETQYF
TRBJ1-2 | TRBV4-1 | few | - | TGCGCCAGCAGCCAAGTTCGGGACCTTGGGGGCTACACCTTC | CASSQVRDLGGYTF
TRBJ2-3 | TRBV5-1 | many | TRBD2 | TGCGCCAGCCCTGATCCGGGGGGTACGCAGTATTTT | CASPDPGGTQYF
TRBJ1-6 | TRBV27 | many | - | TGTGCCAGCAGTCCAAAGAGTCTTAGGAGCTCCTATAATTCACCCCTCCACTTT | CASSPKSLRSSYNSPLHF
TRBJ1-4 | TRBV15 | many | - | TGTGCCACCAGCAGAGGAGACACAAATGAAAAACTGTTTTTT | CATSRGDTNEKLFF
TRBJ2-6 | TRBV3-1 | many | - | TGTGCCAGCACCCTGTCTGGGGCCAACGTCCTGACTTTC | CASTLSGANVLTF
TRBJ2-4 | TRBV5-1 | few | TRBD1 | TGCGCCAGCAGCTCTCGGACAGGGTGGGACATTCAGTACTTC | CASSSRTGWDIQYF
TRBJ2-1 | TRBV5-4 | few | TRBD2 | TGTGCCAGCAGCCTCACTAGCGGGAGGGCCCGTTCCTACAATGAGCAGTTCTTC | CASSLTSGRARSYNEQFF
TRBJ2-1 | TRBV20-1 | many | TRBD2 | TGCAGTGCAACCCGGGGGGAGGATGACAATGAGCAGTTCTTC | CSATRGEDDNEQFF
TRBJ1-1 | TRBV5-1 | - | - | TGCGCCAGCAGCCCCGAAGTGGGACGAACTGACGCTTTCTTT | CASSPEVGRTDAFF
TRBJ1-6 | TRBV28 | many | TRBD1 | TGTGCCAGCAGTAACCACAGGGGGCAAAATTCACCCCTCCACTTT | CASSNHRGQNSPLHF
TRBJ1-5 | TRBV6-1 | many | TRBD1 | TGTGCCAGCAGCTCGACAGGGCCGCTCAATCAGCCCCAGCATTTT | CASSSTGPLNQPQHF
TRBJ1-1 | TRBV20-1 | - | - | TGCAGTGCTAGAGTCGATGAGGTTGAAGCTTTCTTT | CSARVDEVEAFF
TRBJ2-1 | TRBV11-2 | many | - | TGTGCCAGCAGCTTAGATGGGGGGGCGATGATGAATGAGCAGTTCTTC | CASSLDGGAMMNEQFF
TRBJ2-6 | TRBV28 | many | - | TGTGCCAGCACCCCGCTCCCCACCTCTGGGGCCAACGTCCTGACTTTC | CASTPLPTSGANVLTF
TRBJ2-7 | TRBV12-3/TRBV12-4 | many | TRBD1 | TGTGCCAGCAGGCCCACCGGGACAGGGACCTACGAGCAGTACTTC | CASRPTGTGTYEQYF
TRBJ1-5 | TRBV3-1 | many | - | TGTGCCAGCAGCCCAGCGCAGAGGAAGCCCCAGCATTTT | CASSPAQRKPQHF
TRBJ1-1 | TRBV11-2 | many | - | TGTGCCAGCAGCTTACGGATGAACACTGAAGCTTTCTTT | CASSLRMNTEAFF
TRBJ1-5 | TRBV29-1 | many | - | TGCAGCGTTGGGGACAAAAGCAATCAGCCCCAGCATTTT | CSVGDKSNQPQHF
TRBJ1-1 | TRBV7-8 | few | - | TGTGCCAGCAGCTTAGCAGGGGTCCTGAACACTGAAGCTTTCTTT | CASSLAGVLNTEAFF
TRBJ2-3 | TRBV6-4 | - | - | TGTGCCAGCAGTGACTCGAATGGACGTGGGGCAGATACGCAGTATTTT | CASSDSNGRGADTQYF
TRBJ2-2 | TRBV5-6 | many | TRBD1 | TGTGCCAGCAGCTCACCTCCAGGGGGATCCGGGGAGCTGTTTTTT | CASSSPPGGSGELFF
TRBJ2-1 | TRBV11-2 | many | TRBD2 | TGTGCCAGCAGCCCTGGCCCCGGGACTAGCGGACGTCCGTTCTTC | CASSPGPGTSGRPFF
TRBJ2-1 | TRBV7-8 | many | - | TGTGCCAGCAGCTTACAGCTAGATCGGTACAATGAGCAGTTCTTC | CASSLQLDRYNEQFF
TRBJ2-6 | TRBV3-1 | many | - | TGTGCCAGCAGCCAAGTCGTGGGCCCGGACGCCAACGTCCTGACTTTC | CASSQVVGPDANVLTF
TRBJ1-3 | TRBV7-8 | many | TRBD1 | TGTGCCAGCAGCTTAGAGAGGGGGCCTCGGGGAAACACCATATATTTT | CASSLERGPRGNTIYF
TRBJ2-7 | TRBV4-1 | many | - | TGCGCCAGCAGCCCGCAAAGGGGCGGCTACGAGCAGTACTTC | CASSPQRGGYEQYF
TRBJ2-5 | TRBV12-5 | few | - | TGTGCTAGAGGACTTCATCGGGGTACGGAGACCCAGTACTTC | CARGLHRGTETQYF